This T cell receptor (beta chain) comes out of a study of T cell changes during pregnancy in multiple sclerosis. Per the germline V gene, CDR1 is LNHDA and CDR2 is SQIVND (reference sequence). Trimming took off 6 bases at V and 6 bases at J, with 16 bases between the two ends. The CDR3 sequence is 14 residues long. The table came from immunoSEQ multiplex PCR; TCRdb's copy has only in-frame clones and leaves some out. The sample lists around 60,000 clones, 80% to 95% occurring once. The chain couples TRBV19 to TRBJ2-3; no clear D. The origin of this receptor is a female donor in good health, enrolled as a control in a pregnancy study. Sequences were derived from peripheral blood, sampled in the second trimester of pregnancy. CDR3: CASSQKTRKDTQYF. In DNA, the CDR3 is TGTGCCAGTAGCCAGAAAACCAGGAAGGATACGCAGTATTTT.